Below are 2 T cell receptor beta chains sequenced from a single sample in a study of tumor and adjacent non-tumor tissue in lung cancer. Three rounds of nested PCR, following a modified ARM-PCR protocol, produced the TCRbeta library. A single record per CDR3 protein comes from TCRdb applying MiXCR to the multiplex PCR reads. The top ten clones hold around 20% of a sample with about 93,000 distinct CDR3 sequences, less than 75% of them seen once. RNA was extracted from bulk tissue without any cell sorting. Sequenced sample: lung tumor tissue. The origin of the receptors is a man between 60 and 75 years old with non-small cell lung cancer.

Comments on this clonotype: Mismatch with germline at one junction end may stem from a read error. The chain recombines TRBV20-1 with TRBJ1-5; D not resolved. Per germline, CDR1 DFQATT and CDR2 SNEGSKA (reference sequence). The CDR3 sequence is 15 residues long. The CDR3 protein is CSTRDNSYFAQPQHF. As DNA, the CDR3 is TGCAGTACTAGAGATAACAGCTATTTTGCTCAGCCCCAGCATTTT.

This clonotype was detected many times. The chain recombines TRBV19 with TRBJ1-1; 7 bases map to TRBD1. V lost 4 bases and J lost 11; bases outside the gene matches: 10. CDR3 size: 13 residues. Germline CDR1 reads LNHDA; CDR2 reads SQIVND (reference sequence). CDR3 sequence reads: CASSTRDRRSAFF. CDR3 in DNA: TGTGCCAGTAGTACCAGGGACAGAAGGTCGGCTTTCTTT. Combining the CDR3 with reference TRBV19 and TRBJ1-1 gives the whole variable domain DGGITQSPKYLFRKEGQNVTLSCEQNLNHDAMYWYRQDPGQGLRLIYYSQIVNDFQKGDIAEGYSVSREKKESFPLTVTSAQKNPTAFYLCASSTRDRRSAFFGQGTRLTVV.